These 10 T cell receptor beta chains originate from one sample sequenced in a study of T cell repertoires in cytomegalovirus infection. A single record per CDR3 protein comes from TCRdb applying MiXCR to the reads. The data hold about 150,000 distinct CDR3 sequences, with 20% to 25% observed a single time. The sequenced sample consisted of PBMCs. The receptors were sampled from a human donor in good health (CMV status not recorded). Some clones in this sample may be carry-over from other donors' samples.

This sequence joins TRBV10-3 and TRBJ1-5, with D maybe TRBD1 (6 bases). CDR3 length: 14 residues. V dropped 2 bases and J dropped 6 bases, with 11 bases sitting between them. The germline V gene has CDR1 ENHRY and CDR2 SYGVKD. The CDR3 is CAISEEGGGQPQHF. The CDR3 coding sequence is TGTGCCATCAGTGAGGAGGGGGGGGGTCAGCCCCAGCATTTT.

The gene calls are TRBV10-3 and TRBJ1-1, with D hard to call. Trimming cost V 3 bases and J 1 base, with 9 bases left between them. Per germline, CDR1 ENHRY and CDR2 SYGVKD. This CDR3 is built from 14 residues. CDR3 amino acids: CAISDTQTNTEAFF. DNA for the CDR3: TGTGCCATCAGTGACACCCAAACGAACACTGAAGCTTTCTTT.

The rearrangement joins TRBV19 to TRBJ2-7; the D is unclear. Deletions cut 5 bases from V and 0 bases from J, with 5 bases between. Germline V gives CDR1 LNHDA, CDR2 SQIVND (reference sequence). This CDR3 has 12 amino acids. CDR3 loop: CASSDNSYEQYF. The CDR3 DNA is TGTGCCAGTAGTGACAACTCCTACGAGCAGTACTTC. Filled out from reference TRBV19 and TRBJ2-7, the complete variable domain reads DGGITQSPKYLFRKEGQNVTLSCEQNLNHDAMYWYRQDPGQGLRLIYYSQIVNDFQKGDIAEGYSVSREKKESFPLTVTSAQKNPTAFYLCASSDNSYEQYFGPGTRLTVT.

The V call is TRBV6-2 or TRBV6-3, the J call TRBJ2-2; TRBD1 matches at 9 bases. In germline, CDR1 is MNHEY, CDR2 SVGEGT. The CDR3 loop spans 14 amino acids. J lost 6 bases, V lost 6 bases, and 5 bases had no gene match. CDR3 sequence (DNA): TGTGCCAGCAGATTGGACAGGGGCCCCGGGGAGCTGTTTTTT. It translates to CASRLDRGPGELFF.

The V gene is TRBV15, the J gene TRBJ2-3; 8 bases match TRBD2. The germline CDR1 and CDR2 sequences are LNHNV and YYDKDF (reference sequence). This CDR3 comprises 14 residues. V dropped 8 bases and J dropped 2; count of bases not matched to a gene: 6. CDR3 sequence reads: CATSERGPTDTQYF. CDR3 nucleotide sequence: TGTGCCACCTCGGAGCGGGGGCCCACAGATACGCAGTATTTT.

This rearrangement joins TRBV5-4 to TRBJ2-2; TRBD2 agrees at 8 bases. This CDR3 region has 17 residues. CDR1 is SGHNT, CDR2 YYREEE, per germline (reference sequence). J lost 0 bases, V lost 4 bases, and 8 bases had no gene match. Here the CDR3 DNA reads TGTGCCAGCAGCCCGGTCGGGGGGGGCCCGAACACCGGGGAGCTGTTTTTT. The encoded protein is CASSPVGGGPNTGELFF.

The rearrangement uses TRBV10-3 and TRBJ2-7; a weak D match, TRBD1 (6 bases). Looked up from germline, CDR1 is ENHRY and CDR2 is SYGVKD. V was trimmed by 4 bases and J by 5 bases, leaving 18 bases between them. This CDR3 is 15 amino acids long. CDR3 in amino acids: CAISGATGGVDEQYF. For the CDR3, the DNA is TGTGCCATCAGTGGGGCGACAGGTGGGGTGGACGAGCAGTACTTC.

This clonotype has a count of ten or more. This chain connects TRBV7-2 to TRBJ2-7; 9 nucleotides line up with TRBD1. The trim removed 6 bases at V and 5 bases at J, leaving 11 bases unmatched. The CDR3 runs 15 residues. Germline loops: CDR1 SGHTA, CDR2 FQGNSA. DNA of the CDR3: TGTGCCAGCAGTAAAAACCGGGACAGGGCCCACGAGCAGTACTTC. Translating gives CASSKNRDRAHEQYF.

The chain links TRBV5-4 to TRBJ1-6; 8 positions match TRBD1. This CDR3 is built from 15 residues. Germline V gene lookup returns CDR1 SGHNT and CDR2 YYREEE (reference sequence). After removal of 2 bases from V and 15 bases from J, the junction contained 13 bases not matched to a gene. CDR3 bases: TGTGCCAGCAGCTTCCGACAGGGGCCGGGGGCACACCTCCACTTT. Translated, it gives CASSFRQGPGAHLHF.

In this sample, this clonotype turned up many times. This chain joins TRBV7-8 and TRBJ2-2; 10 bases map to TRBD1. Unmatched junction bases numbered 5, after V lost 8 bases and J lost 5 bases. The CDR3 sequence is 14 residues long. Germline V gene data show CDR1 as SGHVS and CDR2 as FQNEAQ. The CDR3 reads CASDDRGRTGELFF. The CDR3 DNA is TGTGCCAGCGATGACAGGGGGCGAACCGGGGAGCTGTTTTTT.